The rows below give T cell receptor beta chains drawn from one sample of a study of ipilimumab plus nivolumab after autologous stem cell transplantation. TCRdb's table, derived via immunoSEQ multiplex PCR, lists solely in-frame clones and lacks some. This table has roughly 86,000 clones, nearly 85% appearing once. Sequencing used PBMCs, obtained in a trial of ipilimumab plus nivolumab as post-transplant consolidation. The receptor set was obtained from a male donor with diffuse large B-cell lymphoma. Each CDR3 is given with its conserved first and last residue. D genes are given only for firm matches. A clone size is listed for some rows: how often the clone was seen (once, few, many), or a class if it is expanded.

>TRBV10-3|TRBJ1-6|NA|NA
CAISAGSYNSPLHF
TGTGCCATCAGTGCAGGGTCCTATAATTCACCCCTCCACTTT
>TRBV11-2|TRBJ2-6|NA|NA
CASSFAGANVLTF
TGTGCCAGCAGCTTCGCTGGGGCCAACGTCCTGACTTTC
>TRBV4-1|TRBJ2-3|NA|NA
CASSQAAESTDTQYF
TGCGCCAGCAGCCAAGCAGCGGAGAGCACAGATACGCAGTATTTT
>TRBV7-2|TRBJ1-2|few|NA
CASSPGSSDMLDGYTF
TGTGCCAGCAGCCCCGGTTCCTCGGACATGCTAGACGGCTACACCTTC
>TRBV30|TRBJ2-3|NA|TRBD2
CAWKPSGGNTDTQYF
TGTGCCTGGAAACCCAGCGGGGGGAACACAGATACGCAGTATTTT
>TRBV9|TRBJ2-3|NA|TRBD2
CASSVTSGGSPDTQYF
TGTGCCAGCAGCGTAACTAGCGGGGGTTCACCAGATACGCAGTATTTT
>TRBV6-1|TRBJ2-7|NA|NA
CASSAAASSYEQYF
TGTGCCAGCAGTGCGGCCGCGAGCTCCTACGAGCAGTACTTC
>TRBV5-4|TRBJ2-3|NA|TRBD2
CASSPGGTSGADTQYF
TGTGCCAGCAGCCCAGGGGGGACTAGCGGCGCAGATACGCAGTATTTT
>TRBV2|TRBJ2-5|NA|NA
CASSQNRGPGETQYF
TGTGCCAGCAGTCAAAACCGGGGCCCAGGGGAGACCCAGTACTTC
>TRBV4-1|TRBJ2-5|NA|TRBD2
CASSQPGLAWETQYF
TGCGCCAGCAGCCAACCGGGACTAGCCTGGGAGACCCAGTACTTC
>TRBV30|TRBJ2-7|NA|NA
CAWSRTDYEQYF
TGTGCCTGGAGTAGGACTGACTACGAGCAGTACTTC
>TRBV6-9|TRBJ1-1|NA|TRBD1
CASSYGTGDLKAFF
TGTGCCAGCAGTTACGGGACAGGGGACCTAAAAGCTTTCTTT
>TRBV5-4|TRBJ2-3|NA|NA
CASNRADTQYF
TGTGCCAGTAACCGGGCAGATACGCAGTATTTT
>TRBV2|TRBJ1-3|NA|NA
CASSERPGSSGNTIYF
TGTGCCAGCAGTGAACGGCCTGGGTCCTCTGGAAACACCATATATTTT
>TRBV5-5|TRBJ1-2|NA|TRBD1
CASSPGGEYGYTF
TGTGCCAGCAGCCCAGGGGGCGAGTATGGCTACACCTTC
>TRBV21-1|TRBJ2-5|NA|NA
CASSKGEAGGLETQYF
TGTGCCAGCAGCAAAGGCGAAGCGGGGGGGCTGGAGACCCAGTACTTC
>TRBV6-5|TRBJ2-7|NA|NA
CASSRPTGTPYEQYF
TGTGCCAGCAGCCGCCCCACCGGGACACCCTACGAGCAGTACTTC
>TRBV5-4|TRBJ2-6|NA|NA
CASTPGRAGANVLTF
TGTGCCAGCACCCCCGGCAGGGCTGGGGCCAACGTCCTGACTTTC
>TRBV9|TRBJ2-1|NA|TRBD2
CASSATTSGGNEQFF
TGTGCCAGCAGCGCCACGACTAGCGGGGGGAATGAGCAGTTCTTC
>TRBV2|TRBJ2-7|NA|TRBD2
CASRAGTSSYEQYF
TGTGCCAGCAGGGCCGGGACTAGCTCCTACGAGCAGTACTTC
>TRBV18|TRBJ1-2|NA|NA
CASSPSTSGYGYTF
TGTGCCAGCTCACCGAGCACTAGCGGCTATGGCTACACCTTC
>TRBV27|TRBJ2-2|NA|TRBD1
CASSLSPAPGTGDTGELFF
TGTGCCAGCAGTTTATCCCCGGCACCTGGGACAGGGGACACCGGGGAGCTGTTTTTT
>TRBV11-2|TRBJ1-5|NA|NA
CASSLSPNQPQHF
TGTGCCAGCAGCTTATCCCCCAATCAGCCCCAGCATTTT
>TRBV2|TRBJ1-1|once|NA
CATGGSAADVTEAFF
TGTGCCACGGGGGGGTCGGCGGCGGATGTCACTGAAGCTTTCTTT
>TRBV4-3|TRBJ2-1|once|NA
CASRRGLDYNEQFF
TGCGCCAGCAGGAGGGGTCTAGATTACAATGAGCAGTTCTTC
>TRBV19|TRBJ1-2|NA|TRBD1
CASAGTVVALGYTF
TGTGCCAGTGCGGGGACAGTCGTAGCGTTGGGCTACACCTTC
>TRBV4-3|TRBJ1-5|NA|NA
CASSQDRGQPQHF
TGCGCCAGCAGCCAAGATCGGGGTCAGCCCCAGCATTTT
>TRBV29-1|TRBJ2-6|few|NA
CSVGLGIVDDVLTF
TGCAGCGTTGGGTTGGGAATAGTGGACGACGTCCTGACTTTC
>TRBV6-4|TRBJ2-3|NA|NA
CASGGDTDTQYF
TGTGCCAGCGGGGGTGACACAGATACGCAGTATTTT
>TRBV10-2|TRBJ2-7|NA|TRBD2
CASMRGETEQYF
TGCGCCAGCATGCGGGGGGAGACCGAGCAGTACTTC
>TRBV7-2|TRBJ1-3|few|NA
CASSLGQTGVGTIYF
TGTGCCAGCAGCTTAGGACAAACGGGGGTTGGCACCATATATTTT
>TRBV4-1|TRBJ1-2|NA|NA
CASSRQGLSGYTF
TGCGCCAGCAGCCGGCAGGGGTTAAGCGGCTACACCTTC
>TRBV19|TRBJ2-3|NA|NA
CASSMVRTDTQYF
TGTGCCAGTAGTATGGTCCGGACAGATACGCAGTATTTT
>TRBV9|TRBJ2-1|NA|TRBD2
CASSAAGTSGYGEQFF
TGTGCCAGCAGCGCCGCCGGGACTAGCGGGTACGGAGAGCAGTTCTTC
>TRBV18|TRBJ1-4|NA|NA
CASSRIRDGATNEKLFF
TGTGCCAGCTCAAGAATACGGGACGGAGCAACTAATGAAAAACTGTTTTTT
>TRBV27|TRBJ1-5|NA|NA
CASSPRQVEPYSNQPQHF
TGTGCCAGCAGTCCCCGACAGGTGGAACCTTATAGCAATCAGCCCCAGCATTTT
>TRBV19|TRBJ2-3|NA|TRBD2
CASSPPIAGASTDTQYF
TGTGCCAGTAGTCCCCCCATAGCGGGGGCTAGCACAGATACGCAGTATTTT
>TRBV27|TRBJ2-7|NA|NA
CASSLAPPYEQYF
TGTGCCAGCAGTTTAGCCCCCCCCTACGAGCAGTACTTC
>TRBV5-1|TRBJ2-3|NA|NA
CASSLEQTDTQYF
TGCGCCAGCAGCTTGGAACAAACAGATACGCAGTATTTT
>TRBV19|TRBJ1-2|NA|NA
CASKGVQGDGYTF
TGTGCCAGTAAGGGCGTCCAAGGAGATGGCTACACCTTC